The sequence of this T cell receptor (beta chain) was determined in a study of blood T cell repertoires in COVID-19. Study-wide background: There were acute and convalescent COVID-19 samples, and they came from the United States, Italy and Spain. Sample material is recorded as cDNA or gDNA derived from T cells, B-cell-depleted T cells, or PBMCs.

TCRdb's table, derived via immunoSEQ multiplex PCR, lists solely in-frame clones and lacks some. The table has 200,000 to 250,000 clones, approximately 82% seen once; the top ten hold approximately 1.5%. The V gene's germline CDR1 is SGHTA and CDR2 FQGTGA. CDR3 length equals 13 residues. Trimming removed 5 bases at V and 5 bases at J, with 9 bases between. Only a few counts were recorded for this clone. J is TRBJ2-2 and V is TRBV7-3; a weak D match, TRBD1 (6 bases). The sequenced sample was peripheral blood. The TCR was taken from a woman between 40 and 55 years old who had recovered from COVID-19. In nucleotides, the CDR3 is TGTGCCAGCAGCCGAGGGACAACCGGGGAGCTGTTTTTT. This gives the protein CASSRGTTGELFF. The full variable domain, with the rest looked up from reference TRBV7-3 and TRBJ2-2, is GAGVSQTPSNKVTEKGKYVELRCDPISGHTALYWYRQSLGQGPEFLIYFQGTGAADDSGLPNDRFFAVRPEGSVSTLKIQRTERGDSAVYLCASSRGTTGELFFGEGSRLTVL.